Following are 27 T cell receptor beta chains from one sample sequenced in a study of blood T cell repertoires in COVID-19. Generated by immunoSEQ multiplex PCR, the TCRdb table keeps only in-frame clones and is missing some. The sample contains 150,000 to 200,000 clones, about 87% of which appear only once. The sequenced material came from peripheral blood. All receptors come from a man in his forties with active or convalescent COVID-19.

The V gene is TRBV4-2, the J gene TRBJ2-7; tentatively, D is TRBD1 (5 bases). This CDR3 is 15 amino acids long. Trimming shortened V by 1 base and J by 0 bases, and 10 bases separated the two germline ends. CDR1 and CDR2 from the germline V gene are LGHNA and YNFKEQ. The CDR3 loop is CASSQVVQVSYEQYF. The CDR3 nucleotides read TGTGCCAGCAGCCAAGTTGTACAGGTCTCCTACGAGCAGTACTTC.

The V call is TRBV5-1, the J call TRBJ1-6, with D tentatively TRBD1 (5 bases). The germline V and J ends were trimmed by 4 bases and 0 bases, with 11 bases remaining between them. From germline, CDR1 is SGHRS and CDR2 YFSETQ. The CDR3 contains 16 residues. The CDR3 loop reads CASSLRQSSYNSPLHF. The CDR3 nucleotides are TGCGCCAGCAGCCTACGACAGAGCTCCTATAATTCACCCCTCCACTTT.

V gene TRBV5-1 combines with J gene TRBJ2-3; D is undetermined. The CDR3 sequence is 13 residues long. In germline, CDR1 is SGHRS, CDR2 YFSETQ. Trimming took off 4 bases at V and 2 bases at J, with 8 bases between the two ends. CDR3 nucleotides: TGCGCCAGCAGCCCCGTCGTCACAGATACGCAGTATTTT. Translated: CASSPVVTDTQYF. The full variable domain, rest sourced from reference TRBV5-1 and TRBJ2-3, is KAGVTQTPRYLIKTRGQQVTLSCSPISGHRSVSWYQQTPGQGLQFLFEYFSETQRNKGNFPGRFSGRQFSNSRSEMNVSTLELGDSALYLCASSPVVTDTQYFGPGTRLTVL.

V and J are TRBV4-1 and TRBJ2-2, with 9 bases that match TRBD2. V lost 4 bases to trimming and J lost 2 bases; unmatched junction nucleotides: 8. The CDR3 is made up of 17 amino acids. Germline assignment: CDR1 MGHRA and CDR2 YSYEKL. As DNA, the CDR3 is TGCGCCAGCAGCCGAATTATAGCGGGGGCCAACACCGGGGAGCTGTTTTTT. Its protein product is CASSRIIAGANTGELFF.

This clone was picked up one time. The chain has TRBV10-2 and TRBJ2-1; TRBD2 matches 9 bases. The CDR3 covers 15 residues. Per germline, CDR1 WSHSY and CDR2 SAAADI. Unmatched junction bases numbered 8, after V lost 2 bases and J lost 9 bases. The CDR3 nucleotides read TGCGCCAGCAGTGAGACCCGCGGGGGGGCCCCTGAGCAGTTCTTC. Translation: CASSETRGGAPEQFF.

This rearrangement joins TRBV5-4 to TRBJ2-1; 10 nucleotides agree with TRBD2. V trimming: 1 base; J trimming: 6 bases; junction bases outside the gene matches: 7. CDR1 and CDR2 (germline): SGHNT, YYREEE (reference sequence). The length of the CDR3 is 16 residues. DNA of the CDR3: TGTGCCAGCAGCTTGTTGGTAGCGGGGGGTATCAATGAGCAGTTCTTC. It translates to CASSLLVAGGINEQFF.

The chain recombines TRBV24-1 with TRBJ1-5; 7 bases line up with TRBD1. The CDR3 loop spans 14 amino acids. V was clipped by 6 bases and J by 9 bases; unmatched bases: 10. Germline V gene data show CDR1 as KGHDR and CDR2 as SFDVKD. As DNA, the CDR3 is TGTGCCACCAGTCCAGCCGACAGGGAGTCGCCCCAGCATTTT. Encoded protein: CATSPADRESPQHF.

V is TRBV28 and J is TRBJ2-7; D may be TRBD1 (6 bases). This CDR3 has 16 residues. Germline lookup yields CDR1 MDHEN and CDR2 SYDVKM. Trimming removed 4 bases from V and 3 bases from J, with 19 bases in between. CDR3: CASSSPTSIQGYEQYF. CDR3 sequence (DNA): TGTGCCAGCAGTTCTCCCACCTCTATACAGGGCTACGAGCAGTACTTC.

This clone appeared a single time. This chain uses TRBV6-5 with TRBJ2-1; maybe TRBD1 (6 bases). V shed 4 bases and J shed 9 bases, with 13 bases lying between them. The CDR3 runs 13 residues. The germline V gene encodes CDR1 MNHEY and CDR2 SVGAGI. The CDR3, as DNA: TGTGCCAGCAGTTTTCTCAGGGGAAGTGAGCAGTTCTTC. Translating it yields CASSFLRGSEQFF.

This rearrangement joins TRBV5-5 to TRBJ1-1; D might be TRBD1 (5 bases). CDR1 is SGHKS, CDR2 YYEKEE, per germline (reference sequence). The CDR3 totals 16 residues. The ends were cut back, 4 bases at V and 3 bases at J, with 19 bases in the middle. Here the CDR3 DNA reads TGTGCCAGCAGCCGGGAGGGCGGGGCTAGGGACACTGAAGCTTTCTTT. Translation gives CASSREGGARDTEAFF.

The gene calls are TRBV6-5 and TRBJ1-5; no definite D call. The germline V gene encodes CDR1 MNHEY and CDR2 SVGAGI. The CDR3 is 13 amino acids. V dropped 7 bases and J dropped 6 bases, with 13 bases sitting between them. The DNA for the CDR3 is TGTGCCAGCACGGATGTTAACAGTCAGCCCCAGCATTTT. Encoded protein: CASTDVNSQPQHF.

The V and J genes are TRBV11-1 and TRBJ2-1; TRBD1 agrees at 8 bases. With 2 bases clipped from V and 8 bases from J, the junction kept 11 bases outside the gene matches. This CDR3 region has 16 residues. Germline CDR1 and CDR2: SGHAT and FQDESV (reference sequence). The DNA for the CDR3 is TGTGCCAGCAGCTTAACAGGACAGGGTACAGAGGATGAGCAGTTCTTC. This sequence encodes CASSLTGQGTEDEQFF. The complete variable domain, with remaining parts taken from reference TRBV11-1 and TRBJ2-1, reads EAEVAQSPRYKITEKSQAVAFWCDPISGHATLYWYRQILGQGPELLVQFQDESVVDDSQLPKDRFSAERLKGVDSTLKIQPAELGDSAMYLCASSLTGQGTEDEQFFGPGTRLTVL.

This chain links TRBV28 with TRBJ2-5, with 14 positions matching TRBD2. J was trimmed by 4 bases and V by 6 bases; bases with no gene match: 10. CDR1 MDHEN and CDR2 SYDVKM come from the germline V gene. CDR3 size: 17 residues. CDR3 coding DNA: TGTGCCAGCAGCCTACCCGGGACTAGCGGGGGTGGAGAGACCCAGTACTTC. This sequence encodes CASSLPGTSGGGETQYF.

The genes are TRBV4-2 and TRBJ1-2; possible D gene TRBD1, 6 bases. V lost 0 bases to trimming and J lost 2 bases, with 10 bases between them. Germline V lookup: CDR1 LGHNA, CDR2 YNFKEQ. This CDR3 comprises 15 residues. For the CDR3, the DNA is TGTGCCAGCAGCCAAGAGGGGACAAAGAACTATGGCTACACCTTC. Translating gives CASSQEGTKNYGYTF.

This chain links TRBV3-1 (or the pseudogene TRBV3-2) with TRBJ2-2, with 11 positions matching TRBD2. The CDR3 runs to 17 residues. The V gene's germline CDR1 is LGHDT and CDR2 YNNKEL (reference sequence). With 0 bases clipped from V and 9 bases from J, the junction kept 9 bases outside the gene matches. The DNA of the CDR3 is TGTGCCAGCAGCCAAGATAGCGGGGGGGCCCTTGGGCGGGAGCTGTTTTTT. Translation gives CASSQDSGGALGRELFF.

The chain employs TRBV30 and TRBJ1-2; D possibly corresponds to TRBD1 (6 bases). The V end lost 1 base, the J end lost 5 bases, and 11 bases lay between the germline ends. The CDR3 runs 13 residues. Germline CDR1 GTSNPN, CDR2 SVGIG (reference sequence). This chain's CDR3 is CAWSEQGLYGYTF. CDR3 in DNA: TGTGCCTGGAGTGAACAGGGTCTTTATGGCTACACCTTC.

The V and J genes are TRBV5-6 and TRBJ2-2; a weak D match, TRBD2 (5 bases). Germline V gene data show CDR1 as SGHDT and CDR2 as YYEEEE. The V end lost 4 bases, the J end lost 7 bases, and 14 bases lay between the germline ends. The CDR3 is made up of 14 amino acids. CDR3 sequence (DNA): TGTGCCAGCAGCATAAACCCGGGAATCGGGGAGCTGTTTTTT. Amino acids: CASSINPGIGELFF.

The chain combines TRBV2 with TRBJ1-2; 7 bases align to TRBD1. The germline V gene has CDR1 SNHLY and CDR2 FYNNEI. The CDR3 has 13 residues. With 5 bases clipped from V and 6 bases from J, the junction kept 6 bases outside the gene matches. As DNA, the CDR3 is TGTGCCAGCAGTTCGGACAGGTTCCATGGCTACACCTTC. It yields the protein CASSSDRFHGYTF.

The V call is TRBV30, the J call TRBJ1-1; maybe TRBD1 (6 bases). CDR1 and CDR2 (germline): GTSNPN, SVGIG (reference sequence). The CDR3 consists of 14 residues. Trimming stripped 2 bases from V and 1 base from J, with 11 bases between. In DNA, the CDR3 is TGTGCCTGGAGTTTTGGGGGGGCGAACACTGAAGCTTTCTTT. It yields the protein CAWSFGGANTEAFF.

The chain recombines TRBV14 with TRBJ1-6, with D unresolved. The CDR3 extends over 13 amino acids. The V end lost 1 base, the J end lost 6 bases, and 4 bases lay between the germline ends. CDR1 SGHDN and CDR2 FVKESK come from the germline V gene. CDR3 residues: CASSQVRNSPLHF. CDR3 bases: TGTGCCAGCAGCCAAGTCCGTAATTCACCCCTCCACTTT. The full variable domain, with the rest looked up from reference TRBV14 and TRBJ1-6, is EAGVTQFPSHSVIEKGQTVTLRCDPISGHDNLYWYRRVMGKEIKFLLHFVKESKQDESGMPNNRFLAERTGGTYSTLKVQPAELEDSGVYFCASSQVRNSPLHFGNGTRLTVT.

This chain uses TRBV5-4 with TRBJ1-5, with D possibly TRBD1 on 5 matching bases. The CDR3 extends over 14 amino acids. Germline CDR1 and CDR2: SGHNT and YYREEE (reference sequence). V was shortened by 5 bases and J by 6 bases, with 15 bases between the two germline ends. CDR3 nucleotides: TGTGCCAGCAGTACCGGGGGGGTGGGTCAGCCCCAGCATTTT. Translated, it gives CASSTGGVGQPQHF.

The V call is TRBV3-1 (or the pseudogene TRBV3-2), the J call TRBJ2-7; a weak D match, TRBD2 (5 bases). V lost 1 base and J 8 bases, leaving 15 bases between the germline ends. The CDR3 has 14 amino acids. Germline V lookup: CDR1 LGHDT, CDR2 YNNKEL (reference sequence). The CDR3 sequence: CASSQATIGGQQYF. For the CDR3, the DNA is TGTGCCAGCAGCCAAGCGACAATCGGAGGCCAGCAGTACTTC.

In DNA form, the CDR3 reads TGTGCCACACTAGTCGGCCAGGGGAATTCTGAAGCTTTCTTT. Translated, it gives CATLVGQGNSEAFF. The chain recombines TRBV10-3 with TRBJ1-1; TRBD1 is a possible D gene (6 bases). Germline assignment: CDR1 ENHRY and CDR2 SYGVKD. V was shortened by 10 bases and J by 6 bases, with 21 bases between the two germline ends. CDR3 length: 14 residues.

This clone has a single count. This chain links TRBV2 with TRBJ2-3, with 7 bases aligning to TRBD2. CDR3 length equals 14 residues. The ends lost 5 bases at V and 2 bases at J; junction bases unmatched: 4. Per germline, CDR1 SNHLY and CDR2 FYNNEI. CDR3 DNA sequence: TGTGCCAGCAGTCGGCGGGGGATCACAGATACGCAGTATTTT. Translating it yields CASSRRGITDTQYF.

The chain employs TRBV13 and TRBJ1-1; 11 bases map to TRBD1. Trimming cost V 5 bases and J 0 bases; bases outside gene matches: 20. CDR1 is PRHDT, CDR2 FYEKMQ, per germline (reference sequence). The CDR3 is 21 residues long. In DNA form, the CDR3 reads TGTGCCAGCAGCGCTTCCTCCCCCTGGACAGGGGGCCGGCCTATGAACACTGAAGCTTTCTTT. Translated, it gives CASSASSPWTGGRPMNTEAFF.

This clone was seen only once. V is TRBV5-4 and J is TRBJ2-5; 9 nucleotides match TRBD2. CDR1 and CDR2 (germline): SGHNT, YYREEE (reference sequence). CDR3 length: 17 residues. Germline trimming cut 0 bases from V and 6 bases from J; bases unmatched to any gene: 12. CDR3 amino acids: CASSLGVAGGPFQTQYF. The CDR3 nucleotides are TGTGCCAGCAGCTTGGGGGTCGCGGGGGGGCCTTTCCAGACCCAGTACTTC.

The V call is TRBV28, the J call TRBJ1-6, with D perhaps matching TRBD1 (5 bases). Germline V lookup: CDR1 MDHEN, CDR2 SYDVKM. V lost 1 base to trimming and J lost 6 bases, with 10 bases between them. The CDR3 length is 15 residues. CDR3 coding DNA: TGTGCCAGCAGTTTATCATGGGGGGGTAATTCACCCCTCCACTTT. Residues: CASSLSWGGNSPLHF. Based on the CDR3 plus reference TRBV28 and TRBJ1-6, the full variable domain is DVKVTQSSRYLVKRTGEKVFLECVQDMDHENMFWYRQDPGLGLRLIYFSYDVKMKEKGDIPEGYSVSREKKERFSLILESASTNQTSMYLCASSLSWGGNSPLHFGNGTRLTVT.